This TCR beta chain was sequenced during a study of T cells in localized non-small cell lung cancer. The germline V gene encodes CDR1 SGHRS and CDR2 YFSETQ. V was pared by 4 bases and J by 0 bases, with 13 bases between. This CDR3 spans 15 amino acids. The method was immunoSEQ multiplex PCR; TCRdb's version includes in-frame clones alone and lacks a portion of them. The table includes over 30,000 clones, about 90% detected once. This clonotype originated in a woman aged 40 to 75 with stage I lung adenocarcinoma. The sequenced sample was peripheral blood, obtained before any cancer treatment. The chain uses TRBV5-1 and TRBJ1-2; D unclear. CDR3 protein: CASSPPGATNYGYTF. The CDR3 coding sequence is TGCGCCAGCAGCCCTCCTGGAGCCACTAACTATGGCTACACCTTC.